This T cell receptor (beta chain) was documented in a study of T cell changes during pregnancy in multiple sclerosis. TCRdb's copy holds only in-frame clones and misses some; the assay was immunoSEQ multiplex PCR. In the table there are approximately 74,000 clones, 85% to 95% of which are singletons. Germline-derived CDR1 and CDR2 are SGDLS and YYNGEE. V was pared by 4 bases and J by 4 bases, with 7 bases of the junction left unmatched. The CDR3 covers 15 residues. V is TRBV9 and J is TRBJ2-3; 9 bases are shared with TRBD2. This TCR came from a female donor with multiple sclerosis, enrolled in a pregnancy study. The material was peripheral blood, obtained before pregnancy. CDR3 DNA sequence: TGTGCCAGCAGCAATAGCGGGAGAGGGGCAGATACGCAGTATTTT. Its protein is CASSNSGRGADTQYF.